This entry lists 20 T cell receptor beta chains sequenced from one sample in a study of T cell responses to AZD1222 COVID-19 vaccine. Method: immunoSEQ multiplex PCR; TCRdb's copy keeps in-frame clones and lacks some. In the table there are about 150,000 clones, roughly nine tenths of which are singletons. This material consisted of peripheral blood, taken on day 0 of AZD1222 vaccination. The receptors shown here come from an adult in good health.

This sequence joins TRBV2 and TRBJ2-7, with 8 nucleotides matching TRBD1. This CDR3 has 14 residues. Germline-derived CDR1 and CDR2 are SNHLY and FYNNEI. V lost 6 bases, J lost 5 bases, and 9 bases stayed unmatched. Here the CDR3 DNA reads TGTGCCAGCAGCAGAACAGGGGGACCTAACGAGCAGTACTTC. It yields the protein CASSRTGGPNEQYF.

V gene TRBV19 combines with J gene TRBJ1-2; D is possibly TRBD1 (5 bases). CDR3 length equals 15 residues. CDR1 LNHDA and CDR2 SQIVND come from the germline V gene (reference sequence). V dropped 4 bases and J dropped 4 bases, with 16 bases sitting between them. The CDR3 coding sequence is TGTGCCAGTAGTACTTCCGCGACAGCCGGCTATGGCTACACCTTC. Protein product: CASSTSATAGYGYTF.

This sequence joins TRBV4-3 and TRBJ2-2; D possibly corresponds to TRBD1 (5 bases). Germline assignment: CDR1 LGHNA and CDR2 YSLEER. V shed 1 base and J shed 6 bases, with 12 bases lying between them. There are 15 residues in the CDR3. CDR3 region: CASSQVSQGSGELFF. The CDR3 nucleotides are TGCGCCAGCAGCCAAGTTTCCCAGGGTTCCGGGGAGCTGTTTTTT.

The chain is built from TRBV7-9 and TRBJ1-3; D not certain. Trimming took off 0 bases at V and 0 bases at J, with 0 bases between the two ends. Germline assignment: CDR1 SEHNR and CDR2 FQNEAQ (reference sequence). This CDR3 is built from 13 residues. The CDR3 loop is CASSLASGNTIYF. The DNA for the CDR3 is TGTGCCAGCAGCTTAGCCTCTGGAAACACCATATATTTT.

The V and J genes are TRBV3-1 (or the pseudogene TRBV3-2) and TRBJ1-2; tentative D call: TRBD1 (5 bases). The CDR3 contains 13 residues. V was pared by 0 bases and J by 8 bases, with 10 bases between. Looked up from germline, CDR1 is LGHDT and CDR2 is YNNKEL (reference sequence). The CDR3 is CASSQDLGAGYTF. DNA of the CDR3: TGTGCCAGCAGCCAAGATCTTGGGGCAGGCTACACCTTC.

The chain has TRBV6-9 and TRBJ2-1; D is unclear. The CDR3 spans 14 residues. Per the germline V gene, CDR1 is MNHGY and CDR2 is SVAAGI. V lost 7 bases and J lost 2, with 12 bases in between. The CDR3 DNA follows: TGTGCCAGCATTCGTAGAGGACCCTACAATGAGCAGTTCTTC. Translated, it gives CASIRRGPYNEQFF.

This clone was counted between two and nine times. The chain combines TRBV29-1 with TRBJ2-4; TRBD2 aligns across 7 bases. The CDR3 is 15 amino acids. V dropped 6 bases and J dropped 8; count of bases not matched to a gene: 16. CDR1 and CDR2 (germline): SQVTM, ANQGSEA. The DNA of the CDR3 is TGCAGCGTATTGCAGGGCGATAGGGGAGGGTACATTCAGTACTTC. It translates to CSVLQGDRGGYIQYF.

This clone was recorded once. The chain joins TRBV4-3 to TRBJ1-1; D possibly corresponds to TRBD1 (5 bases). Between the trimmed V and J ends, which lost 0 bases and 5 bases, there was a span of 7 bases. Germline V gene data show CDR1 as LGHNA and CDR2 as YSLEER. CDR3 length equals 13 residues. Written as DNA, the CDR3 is TGCGCCAGCAGCCAAGAGGGGGGGACTGAAGCTTTCTTT. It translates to CASSQEGGTEAFF.

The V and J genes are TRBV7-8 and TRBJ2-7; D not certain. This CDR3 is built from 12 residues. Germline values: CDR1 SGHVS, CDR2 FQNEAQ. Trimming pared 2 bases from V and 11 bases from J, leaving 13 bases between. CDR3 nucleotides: TGTGCCAGCAGCTTACGCGACTTAGAGAAGTACTTC. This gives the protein CASSLRDLEKYF.

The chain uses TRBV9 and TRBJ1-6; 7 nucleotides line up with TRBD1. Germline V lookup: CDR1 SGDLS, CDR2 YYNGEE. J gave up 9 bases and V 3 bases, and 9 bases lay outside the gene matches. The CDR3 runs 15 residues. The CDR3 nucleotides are TGTGCCAGCAGCGCTACCGGGACAGCGGTTTCACCCCTCCACTTT. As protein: CASSATGTAVSPLHF.

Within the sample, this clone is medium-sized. The CDR3 reads CSVEVIRGFSYNEQFF. The CDR3 region has the DNA TGCAGCGTTGAAGTTATAAGGGGCTTCTCCTACAATGAGCAGTTCTTC. The V call is TRBV29-1, the J call TRBJ2-1, with D possibly TRBD1 on 5 matching bases. The CDR3 has 16 residues. Germline CDR1 and CDR2: SQVTM and ANQGSEA. The germline V and J ends were trimmed by 1 base and 0 bases, with 13 bases remaining between them.

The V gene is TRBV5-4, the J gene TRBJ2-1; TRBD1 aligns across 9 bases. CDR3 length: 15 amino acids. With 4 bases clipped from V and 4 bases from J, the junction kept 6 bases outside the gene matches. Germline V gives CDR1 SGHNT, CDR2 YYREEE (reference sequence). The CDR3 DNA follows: TGTGCCAGCAGCCCGCCGGGACAGGGTTACAATGAGCAGTTCTTC. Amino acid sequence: CASSPPGQGYNEQFF.

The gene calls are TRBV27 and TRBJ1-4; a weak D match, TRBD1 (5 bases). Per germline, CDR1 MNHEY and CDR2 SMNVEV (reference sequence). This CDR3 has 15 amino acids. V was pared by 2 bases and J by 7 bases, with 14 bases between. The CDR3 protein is CASSLGGVGAEKLFF. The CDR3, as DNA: TGTGCCAGCAGTTTAGGAGGGGTCGGCGCTGAAAAACTGTTTTTT.

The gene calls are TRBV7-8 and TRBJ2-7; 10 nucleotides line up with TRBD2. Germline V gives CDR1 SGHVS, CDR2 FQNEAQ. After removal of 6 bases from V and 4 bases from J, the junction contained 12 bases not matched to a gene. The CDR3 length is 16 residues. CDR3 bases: TGTGCCAGCAGGGAGTTACCGGGACTAGCGACTTACGAGCAGTACTTC. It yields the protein CASRELPGLATYEQYF.

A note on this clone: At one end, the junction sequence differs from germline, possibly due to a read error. DNA of the CDR3: TGCGCCAGCAGCTTGGCCCCCGGGACTAGGGACCAGGAGACCCAGTACTTC. Translated: CASSLAPGTRDQETQYF. The chain combines TRBV5-1 with TRBJ2-5; 8 bases are a match to TRBD2. CDR3 length: 17 amino acids. The germline CDR1 and CDR2 sequences are SGHRS and YFSETQ.

CDR3 residues: CASSQGTSYGYTF. The CDR3 DNA sequence: TGTGCCAGCAGCCAAGGTACCTCCTATGGCTACACCTTC. The V gene is TRBV14, the J gene TRBJ1-2; D gene ambiguous. This CDR3 contains 13 residues. Germline V gives CDR1 SGHDN, CDR2 FVKESK. Trimming left V 1 base short and J 4 bases short, with 7 bases between.

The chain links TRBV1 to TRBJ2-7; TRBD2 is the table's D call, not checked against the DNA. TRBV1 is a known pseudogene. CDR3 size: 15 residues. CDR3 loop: CTSSQEVWTPYEQYF. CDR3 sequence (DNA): TGCACCAGCAGCCAAGAAGTTTGGACTCCCTACGAGCAGTACTTC.

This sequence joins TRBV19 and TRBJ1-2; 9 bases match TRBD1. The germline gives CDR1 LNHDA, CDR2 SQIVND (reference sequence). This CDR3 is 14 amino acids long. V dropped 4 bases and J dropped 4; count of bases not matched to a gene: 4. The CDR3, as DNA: TGTGCCAGTAGTACCCTGACAGGGGGCTATGGCTACACCTTC. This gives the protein CASSTLTGGYGYTF. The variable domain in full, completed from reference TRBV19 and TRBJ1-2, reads DGGITQSPKYLFRKEGQNVTLSCEQNLNHDAMYWYRQDPGQGLRLIYYSQIVNDFQKGDIAEGYSVSREKKESFPLTVTSAQKNPTAFYLCASSTLTGGYGYTFGSGTRLTVV.

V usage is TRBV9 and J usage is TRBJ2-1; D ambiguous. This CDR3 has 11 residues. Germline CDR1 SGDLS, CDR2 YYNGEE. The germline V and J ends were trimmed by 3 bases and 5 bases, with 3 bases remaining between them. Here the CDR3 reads CASSGDNEQFF. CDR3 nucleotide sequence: TGTGCCAGCAGCGGAGACAATGAGCAGTTCTTC.

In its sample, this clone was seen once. The CDR3 reads CASSKMRTGTEAFF. The CDR3 bases are TGTGCCAGCAGCAAAATGCGGACAGGGACTGAAGCTTTCTTT. J is TRBJ1-1 and V is TRBV21-1; the table gives TRBD1 as D, unverified against the DNA. TRBV21-1 is a recognized pseudogene. The CDR3 contains 14 residues.